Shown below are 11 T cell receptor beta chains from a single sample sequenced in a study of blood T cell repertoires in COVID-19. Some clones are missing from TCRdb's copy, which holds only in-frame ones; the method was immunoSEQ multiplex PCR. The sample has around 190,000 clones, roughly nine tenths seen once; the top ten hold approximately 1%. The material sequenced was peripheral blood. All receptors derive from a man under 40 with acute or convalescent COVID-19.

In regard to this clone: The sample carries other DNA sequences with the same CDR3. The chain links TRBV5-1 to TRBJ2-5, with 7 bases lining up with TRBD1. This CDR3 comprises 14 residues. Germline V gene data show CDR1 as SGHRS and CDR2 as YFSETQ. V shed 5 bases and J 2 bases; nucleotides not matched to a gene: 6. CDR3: CASSSGTAQETQYF. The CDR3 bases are TGCGCCAGCAGTTCCGGGACAGCTCAAGAGACCCAGTACTTC.

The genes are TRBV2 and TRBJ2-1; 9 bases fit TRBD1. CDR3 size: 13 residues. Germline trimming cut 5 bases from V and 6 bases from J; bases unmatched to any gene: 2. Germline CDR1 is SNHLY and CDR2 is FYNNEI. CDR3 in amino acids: CASSRDRANEQFF. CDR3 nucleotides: TGTGCCAGCAGTCGGGACAGGGCCAATGAGCAGTTCTTC.

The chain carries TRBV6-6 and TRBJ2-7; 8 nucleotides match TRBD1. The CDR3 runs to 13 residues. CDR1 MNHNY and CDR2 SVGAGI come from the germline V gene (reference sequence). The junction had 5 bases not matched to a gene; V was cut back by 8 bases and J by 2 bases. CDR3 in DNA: TGTGCCAGCGTCCGGACAGGGACCTACGAGCAGTACTTC. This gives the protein CASVRTGTYEQYF.

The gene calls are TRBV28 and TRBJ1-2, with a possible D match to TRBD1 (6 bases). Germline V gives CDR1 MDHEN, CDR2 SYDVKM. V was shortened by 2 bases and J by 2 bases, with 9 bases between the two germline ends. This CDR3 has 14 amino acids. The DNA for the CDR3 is TGTGCCAGCAGTTTACTCACAGGGAACTATGGCTACACCTTC. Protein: CASSLLTGNYGYTF.

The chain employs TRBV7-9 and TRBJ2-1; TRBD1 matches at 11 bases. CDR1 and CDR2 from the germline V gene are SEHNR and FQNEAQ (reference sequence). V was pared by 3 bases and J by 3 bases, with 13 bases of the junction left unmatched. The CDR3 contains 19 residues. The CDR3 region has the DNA TGTGCCAGCAGCTTTGTCTTTTTACGGGACAGGGGGAACTACAATGAGCAGTTCTTC. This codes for CASSFVFLRDRGNYNEQFF.

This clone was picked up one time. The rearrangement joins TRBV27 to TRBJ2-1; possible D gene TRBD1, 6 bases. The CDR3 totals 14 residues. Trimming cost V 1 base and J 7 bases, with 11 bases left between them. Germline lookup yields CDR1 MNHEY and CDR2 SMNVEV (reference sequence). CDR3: CASSLWAGVNEQFF. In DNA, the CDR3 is TGTGCCAGCAGTTTATGGGCAGGGGTGAATGAGCAGTTCTTC.

DNA of the CDR3: TGTGCCAGCCACCCGAGAGGAGGAGCTAATGAAAAACTGTTTTTT. Encoded protein: CASHPRGGANEKLFF. The V gene is TRBV2, the J gene TRBJ1-4; no clear D. V was pared by 8 bases and J by 3 bases, with 16 bases between. Per germline, CDR1 SNHLY and CDR2 FYNNEI. This CDR3 region has 15 residues.

This CDR3 reads CASSFPQAGVSPLHF. Written as DNA, the CDR3 is TGTGCCAGCAGCTTCCCCCAGGCCGGGGTTTCACCCCTCCACTTT. The chain employs TRBV7-2 and TRBJ1-6; D gene unclear. The V end was cut by 3 bases, the J end by 9 bases, with 15 bases between. CDR3 length: 15 residues. CDR1 is SGHTA and CDR2 is FQGNSA in the germline V gene.

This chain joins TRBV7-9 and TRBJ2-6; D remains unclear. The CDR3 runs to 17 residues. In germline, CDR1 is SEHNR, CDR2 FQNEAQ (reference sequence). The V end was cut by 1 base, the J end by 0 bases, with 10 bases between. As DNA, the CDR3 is TGTGCCAGCAGCTTAGGTCGCCCGAGCTCTGGGGCCAACGTCCTGACTTTC. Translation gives CASSLGRPSSGANVLTF.

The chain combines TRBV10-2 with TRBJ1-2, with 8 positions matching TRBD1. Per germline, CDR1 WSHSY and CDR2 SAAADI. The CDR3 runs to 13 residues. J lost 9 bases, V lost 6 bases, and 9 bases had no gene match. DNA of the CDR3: TGCGCCAGCAGCGCGGGACAGGCTCGGCGCTACACCTTC. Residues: CASSAGQARRYTF.

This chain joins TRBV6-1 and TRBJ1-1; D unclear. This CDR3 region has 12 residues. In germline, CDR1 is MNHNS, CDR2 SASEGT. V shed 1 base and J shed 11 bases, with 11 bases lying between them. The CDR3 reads CASSEETVSAFF. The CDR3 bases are TGTGCCAGCAGTGAAGAAACAGTAAGTGCTTTCTTT.